The TCR beta chain under discussion was sequenced for a study of neoadjuvant anti-PD-1 for oral cavity cancer (dated by TCRdb to the early 2020s). In the study overall: Patients mostly received three to four biweekly doses of nivolumab at 3 mg/kg before curative-intent surgical resection. The parent correlative cohort included about a dozen patients, with a roughly 35% response rate. Responders were defined as patients with complete response, partial response or stable disease by RECIST 1.1; non-responders were defined as patients with progression. For patients who did not progress, a fourth nivolumab dose was given around day 43, followed by definitive surgical resection on days 50-56. Broad study findings and their caveats: After neoadjuvant nivolumab, T cell clonality (Gini index) in PBMCs was significantly higher in non-responders than in responders. A higher pretreatment blood Treg/Th17 ratio correlated with both higher pretreatment blood TCRbeta clonality and lower post-treatment tumor TCRbeta clonality. TCR analyses included only a few patients per response group, and the authors called for larger cohorts for validation.

For this clone: The antigen this receptor binds is unknown. Within one base of it there is no much larger clone, and no base qualities were kept.

The CDR3 measures 15 amino acids from cysteine to phenylalanine. Only CDR3 DNA is held: 45 bases, read in frame from base 1. The junction shows trimming of 8 bases on V and 9 bases on J, and the gene matches do not reach 18 bases of it. The germline V gene encodes CDR1 SQVTM and CDR2 ANQGSEA. The time point label on this specimen signifies: before neoadjuvant nivolumab. Patients had been newly diagnosed with stage II-IVA oral cavity squamous cell carcinoma, and no prior systemic or radiation treatment had been given to the patients. The cohort was composed of patients with HPV-negative, locally advanced oral cavity squamous cell carcinoma. Peripheral blood mononuclear cells were analyzed directly, without maintenance or expansion in culture. The samples were obtained from a longitudinal correlative study of a single-arm phase II trial testing neoadjuvant nivolumab in oral cavity squamous cell carcinoma. Subject-matched pre- and post-treatment PBMCs and tumors from three responders and three non-responders underwent genomic DNA-based TCRbeta sequencing. Peripheral blood mononuclear cells were drawn once before nivolumab treatment and a second time after treatment, when surgery took place. Genomic DNA was isolated from PBMCs using the Maxwell RSC DNA from Cells kit.

For deep sequencing, each PBMC sample was run in six replicates, with libraries mostly built from approximately 0.45 ug of input genomic DNA. Following the manufacturer's instructions, the team built TCRbeta libraries using the immunoSEQ hsTCRbeta kit. The finished libraries were brought together in one pool at roughly 3 nM, which was then read using an Illumina NovaSeq 6000 S4 flow cell. Regarding the original processing steps: Raw data preprocessing and quality control were performed with the immunoSEQ Analyzer. The analysis was restricted to productive rearrangements, with each unique CDR3 amino acid sequence defining a clonotype. Repertoire clonality was estimated as the Gini-Simpson index, computed with the R package tcR. Student's t test was used to compare Gini indices, and Pearson correlation was used to assess associations with tumor size change. Entries here come from immuneACCESS through TCRdb and include only in-frame sequences with V and J called. Some clones fail to appear in such tables; in the studies checked, an unresolved V gene covers under half of the shortfall, and the cause of the remainder is unknown. V, J and clone size derive from that table, while D and trimming were established from the DNA sequence. The sample data list tens of thousands of clones, and 65% to 80% of these were observed just once. The leading ten clones occupy 2.5% to 3% of the sample.

The TCR originated in a person aged 35-79 years with oral cavity squamous cell carcinoma. Here the sequenced sample was PBMCs, taken before nivolumab (anti-PD-1) treatment. The chain is assembled from TRBV29-1 and TRBJ2-1; 8 of the junction bases match TRBD2. The nucleotides read TGCAGCTCCCTTGGACTAGCACGGGGGAAGGGTGAGCAGTTCTTC. Its translation is CSSLGLARGKGEQFF.